The TCR beta chain under discussion was sequenced for a study of T cells expressing NK-cell markers. General observations from the study: Top CD8+ clonotypes included the dominant CD3+CD56+NKG2C+ clonotypes in 5 or 6 donors. One observes that, in a handful of donors, these clonotypes were also the leading ones within the CD3+CD56-NKG2C+ fraction.

Comments on this clonotype: Antigen specificity is unknown.

Germline V lookup: CDR1 SGHTA, CDR2 FQGNSA. The CDR3 length is 14 residues. In generating TCR beta cDNA, 5'RACE template switching with UMIs was used. TCRdb reanalyzed the 5' RACE reads and collapses them to one entry per CDR3 protein, without DNA. The specimen's table records roughly 420,000 distinct CDR3 sequences. The sequence derives from a woman between 18 and 70 years old in good health. The chain couples TRBV7-2 to TRBJ2-1; the D call of TRBD2 rests on TCRdb alone, since no DNA is present to check it. The sample taken for sequencing was blood T cells: a sorted CD56 or NKG2C T cell subset, CD4+ or CD8+ T cells, or bulk PBMC T cells (not recorded which). The CDR3 sequence: CASSLVGTSHEQFF.